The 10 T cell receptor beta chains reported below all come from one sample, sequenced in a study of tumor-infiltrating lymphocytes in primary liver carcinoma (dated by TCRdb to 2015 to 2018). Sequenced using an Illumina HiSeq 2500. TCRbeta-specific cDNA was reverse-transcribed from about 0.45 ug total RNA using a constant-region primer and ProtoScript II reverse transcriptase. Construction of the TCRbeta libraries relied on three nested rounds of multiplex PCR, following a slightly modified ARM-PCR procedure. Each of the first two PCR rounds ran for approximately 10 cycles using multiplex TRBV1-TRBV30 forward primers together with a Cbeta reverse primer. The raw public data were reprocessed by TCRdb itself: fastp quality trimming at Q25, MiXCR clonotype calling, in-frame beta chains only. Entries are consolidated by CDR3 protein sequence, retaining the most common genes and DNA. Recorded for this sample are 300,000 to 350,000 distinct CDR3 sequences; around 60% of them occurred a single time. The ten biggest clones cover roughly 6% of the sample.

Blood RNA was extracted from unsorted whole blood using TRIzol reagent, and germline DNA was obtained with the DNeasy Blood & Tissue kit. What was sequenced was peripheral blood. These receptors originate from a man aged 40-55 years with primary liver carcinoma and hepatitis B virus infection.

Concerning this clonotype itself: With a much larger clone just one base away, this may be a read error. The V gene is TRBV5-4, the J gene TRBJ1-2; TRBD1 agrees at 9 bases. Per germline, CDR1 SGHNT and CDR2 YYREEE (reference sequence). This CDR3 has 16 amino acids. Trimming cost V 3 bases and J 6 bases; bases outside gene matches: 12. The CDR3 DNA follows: TGTGCCAGCAGCTCGAACCCAGGACAGGGGAGCAATGGCTACACCTTC. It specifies CASSSNPGQGSNGYTF.

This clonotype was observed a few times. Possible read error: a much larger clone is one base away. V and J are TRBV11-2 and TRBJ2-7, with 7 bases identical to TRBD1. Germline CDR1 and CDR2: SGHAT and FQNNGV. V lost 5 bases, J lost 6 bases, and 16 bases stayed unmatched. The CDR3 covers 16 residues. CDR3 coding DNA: TGTGCCAGCAGCGAGACCGGTGACAGGGAGTCGAGCGAGCAGTACTTC. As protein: CASSETGDRESSEQYF.

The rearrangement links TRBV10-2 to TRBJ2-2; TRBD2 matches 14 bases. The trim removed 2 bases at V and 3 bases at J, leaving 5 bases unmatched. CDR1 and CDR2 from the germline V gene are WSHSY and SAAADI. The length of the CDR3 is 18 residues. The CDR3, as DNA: TGCGCCAGCAGTGAGGCTAAGGGACTAGCGGGGGACACCGGGGAGCTGTTTTTT. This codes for CASSEAKGLAGDTGELFF.

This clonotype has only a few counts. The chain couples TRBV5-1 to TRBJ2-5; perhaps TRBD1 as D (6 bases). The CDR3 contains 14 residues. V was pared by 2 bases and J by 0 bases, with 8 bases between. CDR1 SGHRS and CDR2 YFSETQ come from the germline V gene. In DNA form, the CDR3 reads TGCGCCAGCAGCTTTAGGACAGACCAAGAGACCCAGTACTTC. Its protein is CASSFRTDQETQYF.

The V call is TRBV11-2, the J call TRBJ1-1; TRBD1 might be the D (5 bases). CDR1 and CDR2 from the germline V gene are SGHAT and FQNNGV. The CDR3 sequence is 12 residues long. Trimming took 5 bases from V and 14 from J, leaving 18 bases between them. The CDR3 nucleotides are TGTGCCAGCAGCCGGCCGGACATGGAATCCTTCTTT. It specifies CASSRPDMESFF.

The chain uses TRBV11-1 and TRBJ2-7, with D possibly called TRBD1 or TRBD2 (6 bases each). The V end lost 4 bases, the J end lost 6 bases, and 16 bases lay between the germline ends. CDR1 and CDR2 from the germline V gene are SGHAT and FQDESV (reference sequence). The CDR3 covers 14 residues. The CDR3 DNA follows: TGTGCCAGCAGCTCGAGGGGGAATAGCGGCGAGCAGTACTTC. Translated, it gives CASSSRGNSGEQYF.

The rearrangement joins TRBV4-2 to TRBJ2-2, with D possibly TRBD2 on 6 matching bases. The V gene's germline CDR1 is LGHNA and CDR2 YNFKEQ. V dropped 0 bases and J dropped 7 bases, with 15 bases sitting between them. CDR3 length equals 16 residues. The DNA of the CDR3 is TGTGCCAGCAGCCAAGATTGGCGGGGTCACAACGGGGAGCTGTTTTTT. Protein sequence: CASSQDWRGHNGELFF.

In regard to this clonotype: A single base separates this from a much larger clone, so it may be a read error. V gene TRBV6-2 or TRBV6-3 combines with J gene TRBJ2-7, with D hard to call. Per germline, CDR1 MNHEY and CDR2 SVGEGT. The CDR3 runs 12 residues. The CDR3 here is CANSDDSTEQYF. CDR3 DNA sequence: TGTGCCAACAGTGACGACTCGACAGAGCAGTACTTC.

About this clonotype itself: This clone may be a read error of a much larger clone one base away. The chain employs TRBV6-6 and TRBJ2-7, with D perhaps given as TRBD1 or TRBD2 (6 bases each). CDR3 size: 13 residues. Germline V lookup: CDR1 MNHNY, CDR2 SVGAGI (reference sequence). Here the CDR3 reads CASGYGGSYEQYF. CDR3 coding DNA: TGTGCCAGCGGTTACGGGGGCAGCTACGAGCAGTACTTC.

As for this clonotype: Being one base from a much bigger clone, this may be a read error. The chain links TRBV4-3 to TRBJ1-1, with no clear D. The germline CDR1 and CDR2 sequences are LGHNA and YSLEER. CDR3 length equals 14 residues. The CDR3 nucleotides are TGTGCCAGCGGCCAAGAATTGGGGAGCCGAGAAGCTTTCTTT. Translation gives CASGQELGSREAFF.